This paragraph reports one TCR beta chain. The antigen is unknown. A much bigger clone sits one base away, suggesting this may be a read error. This entry belongs to a study of molecular identifiers for immune sequencing clone quantification. Whole-study results and caveats: Naive cells had under 1% of molecules in clones above 20 RNA copies, effectors over 99%.

Bulk TCR libraries used previously described methods and listed TCR primers. One entry per CDR3 protein, called by TCRdb with MiXCR from the PCR reads. The sample carries about 40,000 distinct CDR3 sequences, nearly 25% recorded once. CD8+CD4-CCR7+CD45RA+ sorting gave the naive CD8 T cells. V lost 5 bases and J 5 bases, leaving 16 bases between the germline ends. The germline CDR1 and CDR2 sequences are MNHEY and SMNVEV (reference sequence). The CDR3 has 15 amino acids. The receptor comes from a human donor in good health. Some libraries in this study had Jurkat cell RNA spiked in. V and J are TRBV27 and TRBJ1-5; D unresolved. Sequencing input: naive CD8+ T cells from blood, with Jurkat cell RNA spiked in. Regarding subset: FACS-sorted CD8+CD4-CCR7+CD45RA+ naive T cells. CDR3 protein: CASSLRYHLDQPQHF. CDR3 in DNA: TGTGCCAGCAGTCTGCGATATCACTTGGATCAGCCCCAGCATTTT.